The present T cell receptor (beta chain) was sequenced within a study of cytomegalovirus exposure and HLA in healthy donors. Study outcomes and limitations: In an earlier analysis, about 87% or about 30%: the productive usage of most TCR beta V segments.

CDR1 MNHEY and CDR2 SVGAGI come from the germline V gene. This CDR3 is built from 15 residues. With 5 bases clipped from V and 4 bases from J, the junction kept 11 bases outside the gene matches. The primer mix had 60 Vbeta and 13 Jbeta primers. Generated by immunoSEQ multiplex PCR, the TCRdb table keeps only in-frame clones and is missing some. The table lists approximately 50,000 clones, with around 2.3% in the top ten. Regarding this clone: Its antigen remains unknown.

Though nominally healthy at sampling, donors likely had unrecorded immune exposures. V usage is TRBV6-5 and J usage is TRBJ2-7, with 7 bases fitting TRBD2. Sequencing used PBMCs. The TCR originated in a female donor in good health and CMV-seronegative. CDR3 DNA sequence: TGTGCCAGCAGTACCCCCGGCGGGAGCATTTACGAGCAGTACTTC. Protein: CASSTPGGSIYEQYF.